One and the same sample provided the 20 T cell receptor beta chains below, sequenced in a study of radiotherapy plus CTLA-4 blockade in lung cancer. Produced via immunoSEQ multiplex PCR; TCRdb's table is partial and in-frame only. Of about 87,000 clones listed, approximately 86% are singletons. The sequenced sample was peripheral blood, obtained from a patient treated with radiotherapy plus ipilimumab. The receptors were gathered from a human donor with non-small cell lung cancer that progressed on radiotherapy plus ipilimumab.

The rearrangement links TRBV7-2 to TRBJ1-6; TRBD1 matches at 8 bases. This CDR3 comprises 15 residues. Germline CDR1 and CDR2: SGHTA and FQGNSA. The junction had 2 bases not matched to a gene; V was cut back by 0 bases and J by 7 bases. The DNA of the CDR3 is TGTGCCAGCAGCTTAGCGACAGGGGTAAATTCACCCCTCCACTTT. Translating it yields CASSLATGVNSPLHF.

The chain combines TRBV27 with TRBJ1-4; D gene unclear. CDR1 and CDR2 from the germline V gene are MNHEY and SMNVEV (reference sequence). Trimming removed 4 bases at V and 7 bases at J, with 7 bases between. This CDR3 comprises 12 residues. CDR3 sequence (DNA): TGTGCCAGCAGTTCAGGTGGTGAAAAACTGTTTTTT. Translation gives CASSSGGEKLFF.

This clone occurred once. The chain employs TRBV20-1 and TRBJ1-1, with D possibly being TRBD1 (5 bases). The ends were cut back, 6 bases at V and 4 bases at J, with 9 bases in the middle. There are 11 residues in the CDR3. Germline lookup yields CDR1 DFQATT and CDR2 SNEGSKA (reference sequence). CDR3 region: CSALGATEAFF. CDR3 coding DNA: TGCAGTGCCCTCGGGGCCACTGAAGCTTTCTTT.

The chain couples TRBV9 to TRBJ2-1; D possibly corresponds to TRBD2 (5 bases). The CDR3 consists of 16 residues. Germline assignment: CDR1 SGDLS and CDR2 YYNGEE. V was clipped by 0 bases and J by 7 bases, with 17 bases between them. The CDR3 is CASSVASNQPGNEQFF. The CDR3 coding sequence is TGTGCCAGCAGCGTAGCTAGCAACCAACCTGGGAATGAGCAGTTCTTC.

The chain joins TRBV19 to TRBJ1-2; 10 bases map to TRBD1. Trimming at V came to 7 bases and at J to 4 bases, leaving 9 bases not matched to a gene. The CDR3 covers 15 residues. Germline V gene lookup returns CDR1 LNHDA and CDR2 SQIVND (reference sequence). The CDR3 loop is CASTTRGQGFYGYTF. CDR3 DNA sequence: TGTGCCAGTACCACGAGGGGACAGGGGTTCTATGGCTACACCTTC.

This sequence joins TRBV19 and TRBJ1-1; D possibly corresponds to TRBD1 (6 bases). CDR1 is LNHDA, CDR2 SQIVND, per germline (reference sequence). Trimming took 6 bases from V and 0 from J, leaving 14 bases between them. This CDR3 has 15 amino acids. CDR3 coding DNA: TGTGCCAGTAGGGGGAGGGGGTCCATGAACACTGAAGCTTTCTTT. This sequence encodes CASRGRGSMNTEAFF.

This chain links TRBV9 with TRBJ2-3; the D is unclear. The CDR3 sequence is 17 residues long. V dropped 0 bases and J dropped 3 bases, with 17 bases sitting between them. Germline assignment: CDR1 SGDLS and CDR2 YYNGEE. The CDR3 DNA is TGTGCCAGCAGCGTAGGGGCTGCCAGGAAGGTAACAGATACGCAGTATTTT. Translation gives CASSVGAARKVTDTQYF.

The V call is TRBV9, the J call TRBJ1-2; 8 nucleotides agree with TRBD1. The CDR3 is 15 residues long. The V gene's germline CDR1 is SGDLS and CDR2 YYNGEE. J was trimmed by 4 bases and V by 0 bases; bases with no gene match: 5. This CDR3 reads CASSVGTGGIYGYTF. CDR3 DNA sequence: TGTGCCAGCAGCGTAGGTACAGGGGGTATCTATGGCTACACCTTC.

This clone was recorded once. The chain carries TRBV28 and TRBJ1-2, with D maybe TRBD1 (6 bases). The germline gives CDR1 MDHEN, CDR2 SYDVKM. The CDR3 sequence is 15 residues long. Deletions cut 6 bases from V and 4 bases from J, with 18 bases between. The CDR3 sequence is CASRPLGGLSYGYTF. The CDR3 DNA reads as TGTGCCAGCAGACCGCTGGGGGGGCTTTCCTATGGCTACACCTTC.

The rearrangement uses TRBV19 and TRBJ2-1, with 9 bases fitting TRBD1. The CDR3 runs to 16 residues. V trimming: 7 bases; J trimming: 8 bases; junction bases outside the gene matches: 15. Germline assignment: CDR1 LNHDA and CDR2 SQIVND (reference sequence). CDR3: CASTRGTGTGPYEQFF. Written as DNA, the CDR3 is TGTGCCAGTACCCGGGGGACCGGGACAGGGCCATATGAGCAGTTCTTC.

This clone has a single count. V is TRBV5-7 and J is TRBJ2-3, with D possibly matching TRBD2 (6 bases). TRBV5-7 is flagged as an ORF with uncertain function. The CDR3 totals 19 residues. Trimming removed 3 bases from V and 0 bases from J, with 23 bases in between. This CDR3 is CASSSYCERASDSTDTQYF. The DNA of the CDR3 is TGTGCCAGCAGCTCCTACTGTGAGCGGGCTAGCGATAGCACAGATACGCAGTATTTT.

The chain combines TRBV30 with TRBJ2-3; D remains unclear. The V gene's germline CDR1 is GTSNPN and CDR2 SVGIG (reference sequence). There are 14 residues in the CDR3. V was pared by 0 bases and J by 3 bases, with 10 bases between. The CDR3 here is CAWSVRGATDTQYF. CDR3 in DNA: TGTGCCTGGAGTGTCCGAGGCGCAACAGATACGCAGTATTTT.

The J gene is TRBJ2-3, the V gene TRBV11-3; no firm D call. There are 14 residues in the CDR3. In germline, CDR1 is SGHNT, CDR2 YENEEA. With 5 bases removed from V and 1 base from J, the gap between germline ends came to 10 bases. The CDR3 here is CASSPIGRTDTQYF. As DNA, the CDR3 is TGTGCCAGCAGCCCTATAGGCCGCACAGATACGCAGTATTTT.

The chain uses TRBV5-6 and TRBJ1-4; unclear D gene. The ends were cut back, 3 bases at V and 13 bases at J, with 10 bases in the middle. Per germline, CDR1 SGHDT and CDR2 YYEEEE. This CDR3 has 11 residues. DNA for the CDR3: TGTGCCAGCAGCTCGACGGGGAGACTGTTTTTT. Translated, it gives CASSSTGRLFF.

The chain couples TRBV18 to TRBJ2-2; possibly TRBD1 for D (5 bases). V gave up 5 bases and J gave up 3 bases, with 13 bases separating them. This CDR3 has 15 amino acids. Germline loops: CDR1 KGHSH, CDR2 LQKENI. The chain's CDR3 is CASSSTVQDTGELFF. The CDR3 region has the DNA TGTGCCAGCTCATCCACTGTACAGGACACCGGGGAGCTGTTTTTT.

The J gene is TRBJ2-7, the V gene TRBV6-5; no firm D call. The CDR3 totals 11 residues. V was shortened by 6 bases and J by 5 bases, with 8 bases between the two germline ends. Germline CDR1 MNHEY, CDR2 SVGAGI. This chain's CDR3 is CASSSDNEQYF. CDR3 DNA sequence: TGTGCCAGCAGCTCCGACAACGAGCAGTACTTC.

The chain is built from TRBV14 and TRBJ2-7, with D possibly matching TRBD1 (5 bases). Germline V gives CDR1 SGHDN, CDR2 FVKESK. The CDR3 is 15 residues long. Trimming removed 1 base from V and 5 bases from J, with 15 bases in between. The CDR3 reads CASSQVRPGANEQYF. DNA of the CDR3: TGTGCCAGCAGCCAAGTTCGGCCTGGGGCCAACGAGCAGTACTTC.

V usage is TRBV9 and J usage is TRBJ2-1; 11 bases line up with TRBD1. CDR3 length equals 15 residues. The V segment lost 3 bases and the J segment 7 bases; nucleotides outside the gene matches: 6. The V gene's germline CDR1 is SGDLS and CDR2 YYNGEE. The DNA of the CDR3 is TGTGCCAGCAGCGGACGGACAGGGGGCGGGAATGAGCAGTTCTTC. Protein product: CASSGRTGGGNEQFF.

The V call is TRBV6-5, the J call TRBJ1-2; a weak D match, TRBD1 (5 bases). CDR1 and CDR2 from the germline V gene are MNHEY and SVGAGI. The CDR3 runs 14 residues. Trimming pared 6 bases from V and 0 bases from J, leaving 11 bases between. DNA of the CDR3: TGTGCCAGCAGACCGGACAACCCTAACTATGGCTACACCTTC. Protein: CASRPDNPNYGYTF.

The chain uses TRBV23-1 and TRBJ2-5; a possible D gene is TRBD2 (7 bases). TRBV23-1 is noted as an ORF with a role that remains uncertain. The CDR3 is 16 amino acids. Trimming took off 5 bases at V and 5 bases at J, with 21 bases between the two ends. Written as DNA, the CDR3 is TGCGCCAGCAGTTCCCAAGGTGGGGGAGGGGGGGAGACCCAGTACTTC. This encodes CASSSQGGGGGETQYF.